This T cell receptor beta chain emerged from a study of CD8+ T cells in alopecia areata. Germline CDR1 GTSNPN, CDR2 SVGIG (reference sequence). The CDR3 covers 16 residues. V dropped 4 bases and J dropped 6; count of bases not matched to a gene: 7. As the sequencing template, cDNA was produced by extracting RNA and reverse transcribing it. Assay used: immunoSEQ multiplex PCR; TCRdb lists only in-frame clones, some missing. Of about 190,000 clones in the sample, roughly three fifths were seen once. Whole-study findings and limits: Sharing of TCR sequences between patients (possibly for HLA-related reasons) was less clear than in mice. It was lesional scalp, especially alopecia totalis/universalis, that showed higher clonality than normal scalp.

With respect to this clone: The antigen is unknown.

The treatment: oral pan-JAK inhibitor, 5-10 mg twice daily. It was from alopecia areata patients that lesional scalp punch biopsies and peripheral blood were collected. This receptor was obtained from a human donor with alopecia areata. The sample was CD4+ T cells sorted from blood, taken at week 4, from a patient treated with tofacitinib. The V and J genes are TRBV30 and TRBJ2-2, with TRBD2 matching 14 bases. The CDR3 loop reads CAWTRGLAGVAGELFF. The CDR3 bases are TGTGCCTGGACCAGGGGACTAGCGGGAGTGGCCGGGGAGCTGTTTTTT.